This T cell receptor (beta chain) is drawn from a study of T-cell reconstitution after alpha-beta-depleted transplantation in children. Overall study results and limits: About two months after transplant, alpha-beta T cells reportedly came from several hundred expanded graft clones. T cells produced anew were the main source of T-cell counts and diversity one year after transplant.

The CDR3 has 14 residues. Trimming removed 5 bases at V and 2 bases at J, with 12 bases between. Germline V gene data show CDR1 as ENHRY and CDR2 as SYGVKD. During its preparation, the TCRbeta library received unique molecular identifiers. Each CDR3 protein gets one entry after TCRdb re-called the PCR reads with MiXCR. Seen here are 330,000 or so distinct CDR3 sequences, nearly 8% observed once, and the top ten hold about 9.3%. This clonotype was seen ten or more times. What it binds is unknown. Sequenced material: peripheral blood, taken 360 days after TCRalphabeta/CD19-depleted stem cell transplant. This clonotype originated in a female patient aged 2 to 10 who had a stem cell transplant for Fanconi anemia, so the T cells may come from the graft donor. The chain joins TRBV10-3 to TRBJ1-1; possible D gene TRBD1, 6 bases. CDR3 amino acids: CAISKQGFNTEAFF. For the CDR3, the DNA is TGTGCCATCAGTAAACAGGGCTTTAACACTGAAGCTTTCTTT.